Listed below are T cell receptor beta chains from one sample, sequenced in a study of blood T cell repertoires in COVID-19. The repertoire was sequenced with immunoSEQ multiplex PCR; TCRdb's copy has only in-frame clones and lacks some. Found here are about 140,000 clones, roughly four fifths of them singletons; the top ten hold less than 4%. Sequencing was done on a sample of peripheral blood. These receptor sequences come from an older woman with acute or convalescent COVID-19. Both conserved end residues are part of each CDR3. Fields, in order: V gene, D gene, clone size, J gene, CDR3 protein, CDR3 DNA. The D gene is left open where the match is weak. Clone size is stated in some rows and not others, as once, few, many or a class when expanded.

>TRBV12-3/TRBV12-4|.|.|TRBJ2-1
CASSLSGGEQFF
TGTGCCAGCAGTCTTAGTGGAGGCGAGCAGTTCTTC
>TRBV19|.|.|TRBJ1-1
CASHSFLMNTEAFF
TGTGCCAGCCACAGTTTCCTCATGAACACTGAAGCTTTCTTT
>TRBV6-4|.|.|TRBJ2-2
CASAGEGTGELFF
TGTGCCAGCGCCGGGGAAGGAACCGGGGAGCTGTTTTTT
>TRBV28|TRBD2|.|TRBJ2-1
CASSLFLAGGWKLDEQFF
TGTGCCAGCAGTTTATTTCTAGCGGGAGGGTGGAAGTTGGATGAGCAGTTCTTC
>TRBV27|TRBD2|once|TRBJ2-7
CASTGTSGTGEQYF
TGTGCCAGCACCGGGACTAGCGGGACGGGCGAGCAGTACTTC
>TRBV28|.|few|TRBJ2-5
CASSFHRAGETQYF
TGTGCCAGCAGTTTCCACAGGGCGGGAGAGACCCAGTACTTC
>TRBV6-6|TRBD1|.|TRBJ1-2
CASSRGGQQGEKLNYGYTF
TGTGCCAGCAGTCGGGGGGGTCAACAGGGGGAAAAGCTTAACTATGGCTACACCTTC
>TRBV3-1/TRBV3-2|.|.|TRBJ2-7
CASSHSRGGITYEQYF
TGTGCCAGCAGCCATTCACGGGGAGGCATAACCTACGAGCAGTACTTC
>TRBV9|.|.|TRBJ2-7
CASSANLYEQYF
TGTGCCAGCAGCGCTAACCTCTACGAGCAGTACTTC
>TRBV29-1|.|.|TRBJ1-3
CSVYQGAGNTIYF
TGCAGCGTTTATCAAGGGGCTGGAAACACCATATATTTT
>TRBV30|.|.|TRBJ1-1
CAWSVLVEAFF
TGTGCCTGGAGTGTACTCGTTGAAGCTTTCTTT
>TRBV6-5|TRBD1|.|TRBJ1-1
CASRRGQGANTEAFF
TGTGCCAGCAGAAGGGGACAGGGGGCGAACACTGAAGCTTTCTTT
>TRBV30|TRBD1|.|TRBJ1-5
CAWSVQGKAQPQHF
TGTGCCTGGAGTGTACAGGGGAAGGCTCAGCCCCAGCATTTT
>TRBV29-1|.|.|TRBJ1-1
CSVDPRGRPGPNTEAFF
TGCAGCGTTGATCCCAGGGGTCGACCAGGCCCGAACACTGAAGCTTTCTTT
>TRBV27|TRBD1|.|TRBJ1-5
CASSFGQGGQPQHF
TGTGCCAGCAGTTTCGGACAGGGCGGACAGCCCCAGCATTTT
>TRBV7-8|.|.|TRBJ2-7
CASSSGTGLLSYEQYF
TGTGCCAGCAGCTCCGGCACAGGGCTTCTCTCCTACGAGCAGTACTTC
>TRBV9|TRBD1|.|TRBJ1-3
CASSVGTGLSGNTIYF
TGTGCCAGCAGCGTAGGGACAGGTCTCTCTGGAAACACCATATATTTT
>TRBV19|TRBD1|.|TRBJ2-2
CASSPRQGGGELFF
TGTGCCAGTAGTCCCCGACAGGGGGGCGGGGAGCTGTTTTTT
>TRBV9|TRBD2|.|TRBJ2-1
CASSPSGLANDEQFF
TGTGCCAGCAGCCCCTCAGGACTAGCGAACGATGAGCAGTTCTTC
>TRBV9|.|.|TRBJ2-1
CASSAHLATQGGNNEQFF
TGTGCCAGCAGCGCCCACCTCGCTACGCAGGGCGGAAACAATGAGCAGTTCTTC
>TRBV6-5|TRBD1|.|TRBJ1-1
CASSLGTGRDF
TGTGCCAGCAGCCTTGGGACAGGCCGGGACTTT
>TRBV28|.|once|TRBJ1-5
CASSPLALSGQPQHF
TGTGCCAGCAGTCCCCTAGCATTGAGTGGCCAGCCCCAGCATTTT
>TRBV15|.|few|TRBJ2-2
CATSTTPTGELFF
TGTGCCACCAGTACAACACCCACCGGGGAGCTGTTTTTT
>TRBV4-3|.|.|TRBJ2-5
CASSQEDRDRETQYF
TGCGCCAGCAGCCAAGAGGACCGGGATAGAGAGACCCAGTACTTC
>TRBV18|TRBD1|.|TRBJ1-5
CASSPRDRVQPQHF
TGTGCCAGCTCACCACGGGACAGGGTTCAGCCCCAGCATTTT
>TRBV27|.|.|TRBJ2-5
CARPGVPAPRVQETQYF
TGTGCCAGACCGGGAGTTCCAGCGCCTAGGGTTCAAGAGACCCAGTACTTC
>TRBV7-3|TRBD1|once|TRBJ1-2
CASSPTGTGLGYGYTF
TGTGCCAGCAGCCCAACCGGGACAGGGCTAGGCTATGGCTACACCTTC
>TRBV6-1|TRBD2|.|TRBJ2-1
CASSETSGSGNEQFF
TGTGCCAGCAGTGAGACTAGCGGGAGTGGCAATGAGCAGTTCTTC
>TRBV6-5|TRBD2|.|TRBJ2-7
CASSYSAGGKTEQYF
TGTGCCAGCAGTTACTCGGCGGGAGGCAAGACCGAGCAGTACTTC
>TRBV10-3|.|.|TRBJ1-3
CASDQTGGSPGNTIYF
TGTGCCAGCGACCAGACCGGGGGGTCGCCTGGAAACACCATATATTTT
>TRBV19|.|.|TRBJ1-5
CASSMPQANQPQHF
TGTGCCAGTAGTATGCCACAGGCCAATCAGCCCCAGCATTTT
>TRBV5-6|.|.|TRBJ1-5
CASSFWTVSNQPQHF
TGTGCCAGCAGCTTCTGGACAGTTAGCAATCAGCCCCAGCATTTT
>TRBV12-3/TRBV12-4|.|.|TRBJ2-1
CASTSQAGEQFF
TGTGCCAGCACCAGTCAAGCGGGCGAGCAGTTCTTC
>TRBV20-1|.|.|TRBJ1-2
CSASLGHGYTF
TGCAGTGCTAGTTTGGGGCATGGCTACACCTTC
>TRBV9|.|once|TRBJ2-1
CASRAGVALNNEQFF
TGTGCCAGCAGGGCCGGGGTAGCGCTCAACAATGAGCAGTTCTTC
>TRBV7-8|TRBD1|.|TRBJ2-7
CASSLGTGAYEQYF
TGTGCCAGCAGCTTAGGGACAGGGGCCTACGAGCAGTACTTC
>TRBV5-1|TRBD1|.|TRBJ2-2
CASSLNRGRDTGELFF
TGCGCCAGCAGCCTTAACAGGGGGCGGGACACCGGGGAGCTGTTTTTT
>TRBV4-3|.|.|TRBJ1-1
CASSQGTGFTEAFF
TGCGCCAGCAGCCAAGGCACAGGGTTCACTGAAGCTTTCTTT
>TRBV10-3|TRBD1|.|TRBJ2-1
CAISKGTGGGEQFF
TGTGCCATCAGTAAGGGCACAGGGGGAGGTGAGCAGTTCTTC
>TRBV6-2/TRBV6-3|.|.|TRBJ2-1
CASSLSQTEQFF
TGTGCCAGCAGTTTGTCCCAAACAGAGCAGTTCTTC